This TCR beta chain appears in the sequencing data of a study of T cell responses to AZD1222 COVID-19 vaccine. Overall study: Second-dose intervals of approximately 4 or approximately 12 weeks were pooled. General study points: White British donors predominated, females outnumbered males, and clonal diversity was possibly underestimated. Baseline seropositivity characterized only six or seven AZD1222 recipients.

Assay used: immunoSEQ multiplex PCR; TCRdb lists only in-frame clones, some missing. Of 100,000 to 150,000 clones detected, under 90% appear once; the ten largest clones hold about 6%. Regarding this clone: Its antigen remains unidentified.

Trimming stripped 6 bases from V and 1 base from J, with 6 bases between. CDR3 length equals 12 residues. CDR1 and CDR2 from the germline V gene are SNHLY and FYNNEI. The sequence was collected from an adult in good health. The chain employs TRBV2 and TRBJ1-1; D remains unclear. The material was peripheral blood, obtained on day 0 of AZD1222 vaccination. In DNA form, the CDR3 reads TGTGCCAGCAGGTTAACGAACACTGAAGCTTTCTTT. Amino acid sequence: CASRLTNTEAFF.